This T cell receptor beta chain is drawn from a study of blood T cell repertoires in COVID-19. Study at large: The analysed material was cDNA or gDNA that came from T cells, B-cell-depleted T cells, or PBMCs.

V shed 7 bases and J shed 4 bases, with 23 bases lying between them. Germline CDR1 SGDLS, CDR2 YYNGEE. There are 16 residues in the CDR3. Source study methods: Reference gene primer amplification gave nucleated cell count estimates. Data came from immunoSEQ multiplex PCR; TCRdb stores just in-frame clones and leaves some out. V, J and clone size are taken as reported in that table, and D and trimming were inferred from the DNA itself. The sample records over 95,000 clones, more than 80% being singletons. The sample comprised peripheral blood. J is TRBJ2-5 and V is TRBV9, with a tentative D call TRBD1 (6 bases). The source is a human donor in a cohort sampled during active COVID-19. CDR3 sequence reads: CASLPGVAGVTETQYF. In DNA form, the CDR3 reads TGTGCCAGCTTACCCGGGGTGGCAGGGGTAACAGAGACCCAGTACTTC.